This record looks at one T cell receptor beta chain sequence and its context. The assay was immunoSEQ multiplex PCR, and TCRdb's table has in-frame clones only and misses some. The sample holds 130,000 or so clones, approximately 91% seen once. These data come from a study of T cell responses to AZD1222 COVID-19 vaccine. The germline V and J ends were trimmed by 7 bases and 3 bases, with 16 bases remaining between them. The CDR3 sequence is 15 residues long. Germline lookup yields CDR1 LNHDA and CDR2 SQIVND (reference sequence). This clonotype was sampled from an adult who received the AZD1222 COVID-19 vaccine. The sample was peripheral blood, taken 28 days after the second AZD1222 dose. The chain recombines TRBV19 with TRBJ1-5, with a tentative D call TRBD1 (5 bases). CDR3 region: CASTLFLRVNQPQHF. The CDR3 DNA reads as TGTGCCAGTACCCTTTTCCTCAGGGTCAATCAGCCCCAGCATTTT.